This TCR beta chain came from a study of cytomegalovirus exposure and HLA in healthy donors. Study-level information: Earlier findings included more than 95 million unique TCR beta sequences obtained from roughly 200 million T cells.

The germline V and J ends were trimmed by 1 base and 10 bases, with 11 bases remaining between them. The CDR3 sequence is 14 residues long. From germline, CDR1 is SGHAT and CDR2 FQDESV (reference sequence). In the case of this clone: Its antigen is unknown.

PCR was performed using 60 Vbeta and 13 Jbeta primers. TCRdb's table, derived via immunoSEQ multiplex PCR, lists solely in-frame clones and lacks some. This table holds 200,000 or so clones, about 87% found once. All the people who gave samples were healthy bone marrow donors. Study-wide points: V- and J-gene trimming of TCR beta was linked (in a later analysis) to a missense DCLRE1C variant.

The specimen was PBMCs. The J gene is TRBJ1-6, the V gene TRBV11-1; D is ambiguous. This receptor was obtained from a man aged 30-40 years in good health and CMV-seronegative. The CDR3 is CASSLGGFRSPLHF. The CDR3, as DNA: TGTGCCAGCAGCTTAGGAGGATTTCGATCACCCCTCCACTTT.